The 3 T cell receptor beta chains given below trace back to one sample, sequenced in a study of tissue T cells after allogeneic stem cell transplantation. Libraries were prepared by immunoSEQ multiplex PCR; TCRdb keeps only in-frame clonotypes and omits some of them. Counted here are just over 4,000 clones, 55% to 75% occurring once; the ten biggest clones make up 18%. The starting material was tissue from the esophagus, obtained at autopsy. The receptors were gathered from a female donor older than 55 with lung cancer.

The V gene is TRBV7-3, the J gene TRBJ1-2, with D perhaps TRBD1 (5 bases). V lost 4 bases to trimming and J lost 8 bases, with 20 bases between them. The CDR3 has 15 residues. Germline CDR1 is SGHTA and CDR2 is FQGTGA. This chain's CDR3 is CASSSGGGWGEGYTF. CDR3 nucleotide sequence: TGTGCCAGCAGCTCCGGCGGGGGATGGGGTGAAGGCTACACCTTC. The variable domain in full, completed from reference TRBV7-3 and TRBJ1-2, reads GAGVSQTPSNKVTEKGKYVELRCDPISGHTALYWYRQSLGQGPEFLIYFQGTGAADDSGLPNDRFFAVRPEGSVSTLKIQRTERGDSAVYLCASSSGGGWGEGYTFGSGTRLTVV.

The rearrangement joins TRBV6-2 or TRBV6-3 to TRBJ1-4; no clear D. V was pared by 0 bases and J by 14 bases, with 13 bases between. Germline loops: CDR1 MNHEY, CDR2 SVGEGT. The CDR3 contains 13 residues. CDR3 nucleotide sequence: TGTGCCAGCAGTTACTCCGTCTCGACCCCCCTGTTTTTT. Amino acid sequence: CASSYSVSTPLFF.

CDR3 amino acids: CASSASGSYNEQFF. As DNA, the CDR3 is TGTGCCAGCAGCGCTAGCGGTTCCTACAATGAGCAGTTCTTC. J is TRBJ2-1 and V is TRBV9, with 7 bases matching TRBD2. The CDR3 loop spans 14 amino acids. Looked up from germline, CDR1 is SGDLS and CDR2 is YYNGEE. Trimming took 3 bases from V and 1 from J; bases not matched to a gene: 1. Based on the CDR3 plus reference TRBV9 and TRBJ2-1, the full variable domain is DSGVTQTPKHLITATGQRVTLRCSPRSGDLSVYWYQQSLDQGLQFLIQYYNGEERAKGNILERFSAQQFPDLHSELNLSSLELGDSALYFCASSASGSYNEQFFGPGTRLTVL.